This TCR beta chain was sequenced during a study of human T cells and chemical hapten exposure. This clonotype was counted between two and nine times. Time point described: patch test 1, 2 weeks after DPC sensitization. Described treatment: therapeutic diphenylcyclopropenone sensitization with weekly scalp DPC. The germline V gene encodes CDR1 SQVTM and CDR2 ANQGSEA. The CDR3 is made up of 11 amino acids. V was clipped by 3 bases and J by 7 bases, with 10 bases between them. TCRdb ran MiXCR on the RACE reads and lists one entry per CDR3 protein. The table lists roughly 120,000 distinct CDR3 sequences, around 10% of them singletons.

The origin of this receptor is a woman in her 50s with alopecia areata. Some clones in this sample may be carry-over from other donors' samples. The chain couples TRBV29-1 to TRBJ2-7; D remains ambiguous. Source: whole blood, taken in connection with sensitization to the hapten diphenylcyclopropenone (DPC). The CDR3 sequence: CSVDRLGEQYF. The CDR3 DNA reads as TGCAGCGTTGACAGACTCGGAGAGCAGTACTTC.